This T cell receptor (beta chain) appears in the sequencing data of a study of T cell responses to AZD1222 COVID-19 vaccine. Overall study context: Pooling covered second doses at about 4 or about 12 weeks. General study points: White British ancestry dominated among donors, who included more females, and clonal diversity was possibly underestimated. Spike regions recognized by vaccine-associated CD4 TCRs spanned the protein, led by 160-218 and 743-854. Breadth and depth of Spike-specific TCRs rose after two AZD1222 doses.

Sequenced by immunoSEQ multiplex PCR; TCRdb stores in-frame clones only, minus some. The table has around 200,000 clones, approximately 91% seen once. There are 11 residues in the CDR3. V was pared by 6 bases and J by 10 bases, with 12 bases between. Germline CDR1 reads LNHDA; CDR2 reads SQIVND (reference sequence). For this clone: Its antigen is not identified.

The sequencing here drew on peripheral blood, taken on day 0 of AZD1222 vaccination. This sequence was found in an adult in good health. This sequence joins TRBV19 and TRBJ1-1; the D gene is possibly TRBD1 (6 bases). The CDR3 protein is CASRLTGIAFF. For the CDR3, the DNA is TGTGCCAGTAGGTTGACAGGAATAGCTTTCTTT.